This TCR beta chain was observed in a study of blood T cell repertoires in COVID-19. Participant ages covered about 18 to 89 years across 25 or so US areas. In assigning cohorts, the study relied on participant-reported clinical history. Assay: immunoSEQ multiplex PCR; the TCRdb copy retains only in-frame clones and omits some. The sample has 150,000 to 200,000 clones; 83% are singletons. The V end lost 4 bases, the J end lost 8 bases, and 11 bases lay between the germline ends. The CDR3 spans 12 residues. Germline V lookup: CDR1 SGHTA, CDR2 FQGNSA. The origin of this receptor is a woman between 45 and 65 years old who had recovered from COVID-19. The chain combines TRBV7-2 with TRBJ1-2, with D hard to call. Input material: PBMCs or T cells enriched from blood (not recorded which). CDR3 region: CASSSLLLGYTF. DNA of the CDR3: TGTGCCAGCAGCTCTCTTCTCCTCGGCTACACCTTC. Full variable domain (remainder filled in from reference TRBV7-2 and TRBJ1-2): GAGVSQSPSNKVTEKGKDVELRCDPISGHTALYWYRQSLGQGLEFLIYFQGNSAPDKSGLPSDRFSAERTGGSVSTLTIQRTQQEDSAVYLCASSSLLLGYTFGSGTRLTVV.